This T cell receptor (beta chain) was sequenced during a study of blood T cell repertoires in COVID-19. Original processing notes: The authors estimated nucleated cell counts from reference gene primer amplification. Clones were read by immunoSEQ multiplex PCR, and TCRdb kept only the in-frame ones, dropping some. V and J calls and clone size follow that table, whereas D and trimming were derived from the DNA. This table has over 150,000 clones, approximately 80% appearing once. This CDR3 region has 15 residues. V was pared by 3 bases and J by 5 bases, with 9 bases of the junction left unmatched. Germline CDR1 and CDR2: KGHSH and LQKENI.

The sequencing sample was made of peripheral blood. This chain joins TRBV18 and TRBJ2-7; TRBD1 matches 8 bases. The receptor comes from a woman of 80 years or more with active or convalescent COVID-19. The CDR3 nucleotides read TGTGCCAGCTCACCGCCTGACAGGGGTTACCACGAGCAGTACTTC. It encodes CASSPPDRGYHEQYF.